This T cell receptor (beta chain) was retrieved from a study of human T cells and chemical hapten exposure. As to time point: patch test 3, about 24 weeks after DPC sensitization. The treatment: therapeutic diphenylcyclopropenone sensitization with weekly scalp DPC. MiXCR, run by TCRdb on the RACE reads, gives a single entry per CDR3 protein. Among some 170,000 distinct CDR3 sequences listed, roughly 25% were seen once. Per the germline V gene, CDR1 is SNHLY and CDR2 is FYNNEI. There are 13 residues in the CDR3. Trimming cost V 6 bases and J 0 bases, with 8 bases left between them. The receptor's source is a woman younger than 30 with alopecia areata. Some clones in this sample may be carry-over from other donors' samples. Sequences were derived from whole blood, sampled in connection with sensitization to the hapten diphenylcyclopropenone (DPC). V is TRBV2 and J is TRBJ1-1; no clear D gene. For the CDR3, the DNA is TGTGCCAGCAGATGGGAGCTGAACACTGAAGCTTTCTTT. Translating gives CASRWELNTEAFF.